The rows below give T cell receptor beta chains drawn from one sample of a study of T cell repertoires in ileal Crohn's disease. Produced via immunoSEQ multiplex PCR; TCRdb's table is partial and in-frame only. The table records 10,000 to 15,000 clones, around 83% of them present only once. The material sequenced was ileal tissue. The receptors stem from an adult with Crohn's disease. Each CDR3 is given without its conserved first and last residue. The size of a clone is reported for some rows only, either as once, few or many, or as a class for expanded clones.

length | J | V | size | CDR3
13 | TRBJ2-5 | TRBV7-2 | . | ASSLSGTSQETQY
13 | TRBJ2-3 | TRBV27 | . | ASSPWTGSTDTQY
14 | TRBJ1-4 | TRBV5-1 | . | ASSRGTGAKGEKLF
10 | TRBJ2-5 | TRBV15 | . | ATSGRVETQY
13 | TRBJ2-2 | TRBV11-3 | few | ASSIPGLYTGELF
12 | TRBJ1-2 | TRBV6-1 | . | ASSEFGTSYGYT
13 | TRBJ1-2 | TRBV6-6 | . | ASSGTTVLNYGYT
12 | TRBJ2-2 | TRBV29-1 | few | SVEAGANTGELF
16 | TRBJ2-1 | TRBV30 | . | AWSVPDQREGSYNEQF
14 | TRBJ2-7 | TRBV7-9 | . | ASNPGWSGPPYEQY
13 | TRBJ2-7 | TRBV19 | . | ASSIRRGLTYEQY
12 | TRBJ1-2 | TRBV5-6 | . | ASSLGQPWNGYT
12 | TRBJ1-1 | TRBV10-3 | . | AISESRRENEAF
14 | TRBJ1-2 | TRBV6-1 | . | ASSAQTGQLNYGYT
12 | TRBJ2-1 | TRBV29-1 | . | SVEQGGSYNEQF
12 | TRBJ2-1 | TRBV29-1 | . | SVTQGGSYNEQF
15 | TRBJ2-1 | TRBV10-1 | few | ASSESRWTSGYNEQF
10 | TRBJ1-5 | TRBV2 | . | ASSDRDQPQH
13 | TRBJ2-1 | TRBV5-1 | once | ASSLEGTGYNEQF
13 | TRBJ2-5 | TRBV19 | once | ASSAGDRGIQTQY
14 | TRBJ1-6 | TRBV9 | . | ASSVSATGRNSPLH
12 | TRBJ2-5 | TRBV6-1 | . | ASSEAAVQETQY
11 | TRBJ2-7 | TRBV6-1 | once | ASRGGIISEQY
13 | TRBJ2-1 | TRBV5-1 | . | ASTLSGGGGNEQF
12 | TRBJ1-1 | TRBV6-1 | . | ASSVRQGSTEAF
11 | TRBJ2-5 | TRBV27 | . | ASSLIGRETQY
13 | TRBJ2-7 | TRBV11-2 | . | ASSLLLQGSIRQY
12 | TRBJ2-7 | TRBV6-1 | . | ASSEGWGPYEQY
12 | TRBJ2-5 | TRBV5-1 | . | ASGTGLYGETQY
10 | TRBJ2-5 | TRBV10-3 | once | ATRSGEETQY
12 | TRBJ1-6 | TRBV2 | . | ASGGGGRGGPLH
13 | TRBJ2-3 | TRBV15 | . | ATSRGTDFTDTQY
13 | TRBJ2-5 | TRBV18 | . | ASSPPGQGRGTQY
12 | TRBJ2-5 | TRBV5-6 | . | ASSKGQRGETQY
14 | TRBJ2-1 | TRBV18 | once | ASSHYGDREYNEQF
12 | TRBJ2-3 | TRBV5-1 | . | ASSLGGPTDTQY
11 | TRBJ2-2 | TRBV5-1 | few | ASEGVNTGELF
14 | TRBJ2-7 | TRBV6-5 | . | ASSYSNPGSGYEQY